This T cell receptor beta chain was profiled in a study of cytomegalovirus exposure and HLA in healthy donors. As for the study in general: An earlier analysis found fewer than 140 million unique TCR beta sequences from approximately 170 million T cells. Study observations and caveats: Most CMV-associated TCR beta chains were later found to appear HLA-restricted. The likely origin of a cluster of highly shared sequence variants was a sequencing artifact. As was reported, the HLA-A and HLA-B alleles of most subjects were accurately predicted from TCR beta sequences.

Germline V CDR1 and CDR2: SQVTM, ANQGSEA. After removal of 6 bases from V and 2 bases from J, the junction contained 9 bases not matched to a gene. The CDR3 has 15 residues. PCR primers comprised 60 Vbeta and 13 Jbeta primers. Assay used: immunoSEQ multiplex PCR; TCRdb lists only in-frame clones, some missing. The table records 200,000 or so clones, about 80% of them present only once. This clone was seen a handful of times. The antigen remains unidentified. The sample consisted of PBMCs. This sequence joins TRBV29-1 and TRBJ2-2, with 7 positions matching TRBD2. The TCR comes from a woman between 18 and 29 years old in good health and CMV-seropositive. The CDR3 loop is CSVPRAGENTGELFF. Here the CDR3 DNA reads TGCAGCGTCCCGCGGGCGGGGGAAAACACCGGGGAGCTGTTTTTT.